This TCR beta chain comes out of a study of blood T cell repertoires in COVID-19. Study summary: Donors in the United States, Italy and Spain gave samples during acute or convalescent COVID-19. PBMCs, B-cell-depleted T cells, or T cells were the source of the cDNA or gDNA that made up the material.

This clone was recorded once. In the study's own analysis: Amplification with reference gene primers provided the estimates of nucleated cell counts. Data came from immunoSEQ multiplex PCR; TCRdb stores just in-frame clones and leaves some out. V and J calls and clone size are copied from that table; D and trimming were computed from the DNA. This sample has approximately 170,000 clones, with roughly 80% found just once. Seattle patients were enrolled while actively infected and followed longitudinally. Germline V gives CDR1 LNHDA, CDR2 SQIVND (reference sequence). CDR3 length: 13 amino acids. J was trimmed by 8 bases and V by 6 bases; bases with no gene match: 9.

This chain joins TRBV19 and TRBJ1-2; the match to TRBD1 covers 7 bases. Input material: peripheral blood. The source is a woman of 80 years or more with COVID-19, enrolled during active disease. CDR3 coding DNA: TGTGCCAGTAGCGGGACAGCTGCTTGGGGCTACACCTTC. Translating it yields CASSGTAAWGYTF.